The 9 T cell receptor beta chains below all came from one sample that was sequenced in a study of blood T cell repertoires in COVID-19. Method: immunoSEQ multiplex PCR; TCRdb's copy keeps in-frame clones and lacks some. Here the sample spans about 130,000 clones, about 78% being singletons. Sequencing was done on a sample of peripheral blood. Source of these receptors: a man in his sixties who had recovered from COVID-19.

CDR3 in DNA: TGTGCCAGCAGCCCAGGACTAGCGGGAGATTCCGAGCAGTACTTC. Translating it yields CASSPGLAGDSEQYF. The chain joins TRBV3-1 (or the pseudogene TRBV3-2) to TRBJ2-7; TRBD2 matches at 13 bases. V lost 4 bases and J lost 6; bases outside the gene matches: 6. Germline V CDR1 and CDR2: LGHDT, YNNKEL (reference sequence). The CDR3 runs 15 residues.

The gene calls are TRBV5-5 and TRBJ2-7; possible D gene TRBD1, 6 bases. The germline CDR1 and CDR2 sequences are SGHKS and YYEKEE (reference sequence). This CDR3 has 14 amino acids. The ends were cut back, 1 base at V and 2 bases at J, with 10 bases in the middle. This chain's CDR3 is CASSLRQEPYEQYF. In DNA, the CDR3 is TGTGCCAGCAGCTTGCGACAGGAGCCCTACGAGCAGTACTTC.

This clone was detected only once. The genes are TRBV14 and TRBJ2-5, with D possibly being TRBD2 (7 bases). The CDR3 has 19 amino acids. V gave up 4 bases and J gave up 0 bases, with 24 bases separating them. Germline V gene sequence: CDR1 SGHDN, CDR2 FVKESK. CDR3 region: CASSRGHPKRGGYQETQYF. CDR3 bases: TGTGCCAGCAGCCGGGGACACCCGAAAAGGGGGGGTTACCAAGAGACCCAGTACTTC.

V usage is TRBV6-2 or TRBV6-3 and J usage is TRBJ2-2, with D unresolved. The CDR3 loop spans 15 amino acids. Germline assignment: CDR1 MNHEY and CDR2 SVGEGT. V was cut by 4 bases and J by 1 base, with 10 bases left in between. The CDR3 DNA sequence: TGTGCCAGCAGTTCCTTCCCAGGGAACACCGGGGAGCTGTTTTTT. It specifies CASSSFPGNTGELFF.

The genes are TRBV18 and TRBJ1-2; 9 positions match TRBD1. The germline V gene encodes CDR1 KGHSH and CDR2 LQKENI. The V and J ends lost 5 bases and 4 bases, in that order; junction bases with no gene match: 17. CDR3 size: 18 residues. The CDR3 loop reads CASSSGPGTGNIVYGYTF. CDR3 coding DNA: TGTGCCAGCTCATCGGGTCCCGGGACAGGGAATATCGTCTATGGCTACACCTTC.

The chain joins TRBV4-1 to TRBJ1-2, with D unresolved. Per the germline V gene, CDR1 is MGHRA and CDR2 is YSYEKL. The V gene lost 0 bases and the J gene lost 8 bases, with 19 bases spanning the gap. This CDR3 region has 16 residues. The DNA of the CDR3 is TGCGCCAGCAGCCAAGATCTTAGCCAGAATCATCGGGGCTACACCTTC. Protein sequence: CASSQDLSQNHRGYTF.

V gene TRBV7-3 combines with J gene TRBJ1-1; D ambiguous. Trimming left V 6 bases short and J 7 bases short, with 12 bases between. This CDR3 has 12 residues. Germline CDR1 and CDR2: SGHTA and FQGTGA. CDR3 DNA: TGTGCCAGCAGTTCACCCCCAGGTGAAGCTTTCTTT. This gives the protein CASSSPPGEAFF.

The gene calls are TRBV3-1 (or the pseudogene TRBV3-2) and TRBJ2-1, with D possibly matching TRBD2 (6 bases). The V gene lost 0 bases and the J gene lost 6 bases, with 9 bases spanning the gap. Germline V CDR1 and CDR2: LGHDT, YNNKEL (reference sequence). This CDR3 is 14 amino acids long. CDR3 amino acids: CASSQEPGVNEQFF. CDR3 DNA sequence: TGTGCCAGCAGCCAAGAACCGGGGGTCAATGAGCAGTTCTTC.

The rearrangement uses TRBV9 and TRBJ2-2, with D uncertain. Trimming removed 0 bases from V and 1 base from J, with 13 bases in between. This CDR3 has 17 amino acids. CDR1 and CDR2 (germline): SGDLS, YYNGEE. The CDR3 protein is CASSVGGNSLNTGELFF. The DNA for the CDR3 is TGTGCCAGCAGCGTAGGCGGAAATAGCCTGAACACCGGGGAGCTGTTTTTT.